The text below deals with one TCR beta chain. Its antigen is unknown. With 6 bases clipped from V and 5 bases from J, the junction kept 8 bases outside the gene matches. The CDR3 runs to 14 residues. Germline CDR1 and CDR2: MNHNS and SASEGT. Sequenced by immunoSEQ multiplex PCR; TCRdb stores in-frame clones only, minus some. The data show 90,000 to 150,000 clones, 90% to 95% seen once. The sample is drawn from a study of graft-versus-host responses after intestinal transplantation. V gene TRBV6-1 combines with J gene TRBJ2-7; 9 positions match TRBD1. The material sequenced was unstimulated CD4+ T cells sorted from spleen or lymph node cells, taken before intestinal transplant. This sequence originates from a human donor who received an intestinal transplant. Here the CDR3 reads CASSAGTGKDEQYF. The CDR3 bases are TGTGCCAGCAGCGCCGGGACAGGGAAGGACGAGCAGTACTTC.